The 6 T cell receptor beta chains below all came from one sample that was sequenced in a study of shared clonotypes between healthy human individuals. In the naive CD8 group, cells lacked CD45RO and were positively selected for CCR7, so terminally differentiated effector memory CD45RA+ cells were left out. This table comes from immunoSEQ multiplex PCR, and its TCRdb copy is limited to in-frame clones, with some not included. The sample carries more than 2 million clones, around 93% recorded once. Sequencing was performed on naive CD8+ T cells from PBMCs. The receptors here all came from a young man in good health. Some clones in this sample may be carry-over from other donors' samples.

The chain couples TRBV9 to TRBJ1-2, with D uncertain. Germline V gene data show CDR1 as SGDLS and CDR2 as YYNGEE. The CDR3 is 15 amino acids. The V end lost 3 bases, the J end lost 6 bases, and 18 bases lay between the germline ends. The CDR3 spells CASSENTSPLHGYTF. The DNA of the CDR3 is TGTGCCAGCAGCGAGAACACCTCCCCCCTCCATGGCTACACCTTC.

This rearrangement joins TRBV7-8 to TRBJ2-1; D is unclear. This CDR3 spans 15 amino acids. The germline V and J ends were trimmed by 6 bases and 0 bases, with 12 bases remaining between them. Looked up from germline, CDR1 is SGHVS and CDR2 is FQNEAQ. In DNA form, the CDR3 reads TGTGCCAGCAGACAGAGGATAAGCTCCTACAATGAGCAGTTCTTC. Amino acid sequence: CASRQRISSYNEQFF.

V usage is TRBV4-2 and J usage is TRBJ2-2, with TRBD2 identical over 10 bases. The germline CDR1 and CDR2 sequences are LGHNA and YNFKEQ. J was trimmed by 1 base and V by 0 bases; bases with no gene match: 8. The CDR3 runs to 19 residues. As DNA, the CDR3 is TGTGCCAGCAGCCAAGATTTTCCAGCGGGAGGGTGGAACACCGGGGAGCTGTTTTTT. Protein product: CASSQDFPAGGWNTGELFF.

The V and J genes are TRBV2 and TRBJ2-3, with D tentatively TRBD1 (5 bases). CDR1 SNHLY and CDR2 FYNNEI come from the germline V gene. This CDR3 comprises 13 residues. Trimming removed 10 bases at V and 4 bases at J, with 15 bases between. CDR3 coding DNA: TGTGCCATCGATAGACAAGGGGCAGATACGCAGTATTTT. This encodes CAIDRQGADTQYF.

The DNA of the CDR3 is TGTGCCAGCAGGACAGGCGGGAACACTGAAGCTTTCTTT. It specifies CASRTGGNTEAFF. This chain links TRBV28 with TRBJ1-1; tentatively, D is TRBD1 (6 bases). This CDR3 region has 13 residues. The V and J ends lost 6 bases and 1 base respectively, with 9 bases between them. Per germline, CDR1 MDHEN and CDR2 SYDVKM. The whole variable domain, remainder taken from reference TRBV28 and TRBJ1-1, is DVKVTQSSRYLVKRTGEKVFLECVQDMDHENMFWYRQDPGLGLRLIYFSYDVKMKEKGDIPEGYSVSREKKERFSLILESASTNQTSMYLCASRTGGNTEAFFGQGTRLTVV.

As to this clone: Other DNA sequences within the sample encode an identical CDR3. The chain recombines TRBV6-5 with TRBJ2-7; 9 nucleotides align to TRBD1. This CDR3 is built from 14 residues. The V gene's germline CDR1 is MNHEY and CDR2 SVGAGI. V lost 1 base and J lost 3; bases outside the gene matches: 1. The DNA for the CDR3 is TGTGCCAGCAGTTACTTGGGACAGGGCTACGAGCAGTACTTC. It encodes CASSYLGQGYEQYF.